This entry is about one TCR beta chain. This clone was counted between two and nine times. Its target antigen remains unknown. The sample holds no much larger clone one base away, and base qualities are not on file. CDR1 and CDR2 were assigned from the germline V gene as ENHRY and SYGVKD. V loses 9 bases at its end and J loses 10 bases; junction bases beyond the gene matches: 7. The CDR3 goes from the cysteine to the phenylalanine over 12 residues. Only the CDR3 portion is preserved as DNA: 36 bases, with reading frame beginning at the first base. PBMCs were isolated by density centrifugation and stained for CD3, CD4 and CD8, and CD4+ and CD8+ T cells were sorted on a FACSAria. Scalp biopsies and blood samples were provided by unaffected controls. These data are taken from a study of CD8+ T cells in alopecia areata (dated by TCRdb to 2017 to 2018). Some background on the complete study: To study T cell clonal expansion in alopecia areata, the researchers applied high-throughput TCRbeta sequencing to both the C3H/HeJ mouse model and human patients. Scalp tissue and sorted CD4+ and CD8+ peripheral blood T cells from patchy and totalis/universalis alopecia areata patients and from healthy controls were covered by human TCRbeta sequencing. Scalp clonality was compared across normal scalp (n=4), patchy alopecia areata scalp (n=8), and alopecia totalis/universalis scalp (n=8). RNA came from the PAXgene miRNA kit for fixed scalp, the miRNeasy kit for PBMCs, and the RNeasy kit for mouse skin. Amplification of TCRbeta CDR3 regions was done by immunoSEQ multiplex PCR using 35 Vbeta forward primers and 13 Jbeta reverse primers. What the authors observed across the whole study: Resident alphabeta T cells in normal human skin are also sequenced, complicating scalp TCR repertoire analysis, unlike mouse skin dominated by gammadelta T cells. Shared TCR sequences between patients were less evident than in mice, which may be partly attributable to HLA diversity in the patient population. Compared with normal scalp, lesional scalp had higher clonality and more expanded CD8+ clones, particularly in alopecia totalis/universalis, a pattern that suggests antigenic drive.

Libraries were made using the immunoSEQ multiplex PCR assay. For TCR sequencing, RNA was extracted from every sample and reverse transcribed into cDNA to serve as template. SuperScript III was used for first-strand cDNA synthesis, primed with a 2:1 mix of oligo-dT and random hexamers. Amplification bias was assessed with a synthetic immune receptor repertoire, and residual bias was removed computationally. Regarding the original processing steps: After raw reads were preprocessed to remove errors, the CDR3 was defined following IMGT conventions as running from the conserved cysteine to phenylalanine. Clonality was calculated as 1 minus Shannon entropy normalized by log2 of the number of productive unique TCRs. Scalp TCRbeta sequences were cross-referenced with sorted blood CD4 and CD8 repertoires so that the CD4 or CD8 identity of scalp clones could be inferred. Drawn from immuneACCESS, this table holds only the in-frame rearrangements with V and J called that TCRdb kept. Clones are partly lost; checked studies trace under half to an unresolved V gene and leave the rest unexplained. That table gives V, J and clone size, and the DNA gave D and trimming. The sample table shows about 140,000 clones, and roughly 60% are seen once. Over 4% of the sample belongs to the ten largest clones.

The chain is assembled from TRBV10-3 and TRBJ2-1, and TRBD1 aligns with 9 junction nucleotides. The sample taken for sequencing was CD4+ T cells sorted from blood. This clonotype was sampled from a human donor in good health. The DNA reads TGTGCCATTCGGGACAGGGTTAAGGAGCAGTTCTTC. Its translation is CAIRDRVKEQFF.